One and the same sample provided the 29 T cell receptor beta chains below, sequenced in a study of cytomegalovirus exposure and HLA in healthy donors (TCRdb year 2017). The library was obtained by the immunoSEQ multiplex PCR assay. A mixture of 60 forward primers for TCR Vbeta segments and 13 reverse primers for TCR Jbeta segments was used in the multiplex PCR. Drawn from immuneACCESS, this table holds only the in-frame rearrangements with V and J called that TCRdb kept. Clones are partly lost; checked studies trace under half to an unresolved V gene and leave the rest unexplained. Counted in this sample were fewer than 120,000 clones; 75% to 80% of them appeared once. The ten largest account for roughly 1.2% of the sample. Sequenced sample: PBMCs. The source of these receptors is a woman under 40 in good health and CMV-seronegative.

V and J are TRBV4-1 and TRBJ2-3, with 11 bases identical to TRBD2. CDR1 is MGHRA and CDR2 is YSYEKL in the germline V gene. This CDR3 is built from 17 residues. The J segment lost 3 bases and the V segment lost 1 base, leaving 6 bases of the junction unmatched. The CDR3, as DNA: TGCGCCAGCAGCCAAGTATTTAGCGGGGGGGCAACAGATACGCAGTATTTT. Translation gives CASSQVFSGGATDTQYF.

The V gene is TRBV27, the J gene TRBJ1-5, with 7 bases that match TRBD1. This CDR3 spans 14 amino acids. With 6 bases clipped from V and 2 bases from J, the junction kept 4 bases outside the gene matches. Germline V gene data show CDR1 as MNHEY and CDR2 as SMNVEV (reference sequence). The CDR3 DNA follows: TGTGCCAGCAGAGGCGGGACAGGCAATCAGCCCCAGCATTTT. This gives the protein CASRGGTGNQPQHF.

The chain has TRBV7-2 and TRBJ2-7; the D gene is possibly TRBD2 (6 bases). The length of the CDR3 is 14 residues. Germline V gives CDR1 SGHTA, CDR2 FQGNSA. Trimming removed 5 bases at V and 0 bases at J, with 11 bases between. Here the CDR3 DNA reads TGTGCCAGCAGCGGGGACTCCCGCTCCTACGAGCAGTACTTC. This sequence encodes CASSGDSRSYEQYF.

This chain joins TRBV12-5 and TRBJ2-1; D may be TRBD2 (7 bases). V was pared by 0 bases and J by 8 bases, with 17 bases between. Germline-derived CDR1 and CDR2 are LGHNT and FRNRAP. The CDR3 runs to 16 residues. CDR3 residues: CASGLVLEGGPHEQFF. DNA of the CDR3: TGTGCTAGTGGTTTGGTACTGGAGGGGGGGCCACATGAGCAGTTCTTC.

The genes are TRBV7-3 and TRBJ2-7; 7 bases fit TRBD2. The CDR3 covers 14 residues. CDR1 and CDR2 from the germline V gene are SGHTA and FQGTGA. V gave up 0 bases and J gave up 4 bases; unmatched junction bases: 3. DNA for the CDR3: TGTGCCAGCAGCTTAACGTCGGGGGGTTACGAGCAGTACTTC. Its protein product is CASSLTSGGYEQYF. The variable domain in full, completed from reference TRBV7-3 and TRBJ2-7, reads GAGVSQTPSNKVTEKGKYVELRCDPISGHTALYWYRQSLGQGPEFLIYFQGTGAADDSGLPNDRFFAVRPEGSVSTLKIQRTERGDSAVYLCASSLTSGGYEQYFGPGTRLTVT.

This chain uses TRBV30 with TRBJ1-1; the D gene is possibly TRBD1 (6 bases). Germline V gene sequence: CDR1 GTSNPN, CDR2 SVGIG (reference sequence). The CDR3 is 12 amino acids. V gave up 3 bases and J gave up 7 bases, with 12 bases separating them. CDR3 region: CAWSATGNEAFF. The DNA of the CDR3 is TGTGCCTGGAGCGCGACAGGAAATGAAGCTTTCTTT.

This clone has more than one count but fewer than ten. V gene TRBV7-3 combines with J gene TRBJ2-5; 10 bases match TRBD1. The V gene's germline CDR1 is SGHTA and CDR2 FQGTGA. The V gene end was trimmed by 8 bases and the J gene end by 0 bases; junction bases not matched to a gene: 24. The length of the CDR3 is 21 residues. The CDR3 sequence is CASASCRRDRGIIPHQETQYF. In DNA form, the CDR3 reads TGTGCCAGCGCTTCCTGCCGTAGGGACAGGGGTATAATCCCTCACCAAGAGACCCAGTACTTC.

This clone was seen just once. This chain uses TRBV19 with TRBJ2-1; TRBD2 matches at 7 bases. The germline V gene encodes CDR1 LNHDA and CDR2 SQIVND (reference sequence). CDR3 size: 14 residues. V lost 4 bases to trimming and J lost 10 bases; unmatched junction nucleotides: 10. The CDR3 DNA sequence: TGTGCCAGTAGTAGTCGGGAGGCCCTCTCAGAGCAGTTCTTC. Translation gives CASSSREALSEQFF.

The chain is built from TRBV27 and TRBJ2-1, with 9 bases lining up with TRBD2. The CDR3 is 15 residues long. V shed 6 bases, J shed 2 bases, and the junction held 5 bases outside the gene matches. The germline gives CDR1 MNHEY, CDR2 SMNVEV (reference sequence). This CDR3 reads CASRLAGATYNEQFF. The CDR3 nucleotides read TGTGCCAGCAGGTTAGCGGGAGCCACCTACAATGAGCAGTTCTTC.

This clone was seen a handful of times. CDR3 in DNA: TGTGCCAGCAGTAGCCCCTGGGGGCGGCAGCCCCAGCATTTT. Its protein product is CASSSPWGRQPQHF. This chain joins TRBV28 and TRBJ1-5, with TRBD1 as a possible D gene (6 bases). V was clipped by 5 bases and J by 7 bases, with 15 bases between them. Germline V gene data show CDR1 as MDHEN and CDR2 as SYDVKM. The CDR3 runs to 14 residues.

The CDR3 DNA follows: TGTGCCAGCAGCTACCGGGACAGGGGGCAGGAGACTGAAGCTTTCTTT. Residues: CASSYRDRGQETEAFF. The chain combines TRBV7-9 with TRBJ1-1, with TRBD1 matching 12 bases. Germline trimming cut 4 bases from V and 5 bases from J; bases unmatched to any gene: 8. Per germline, CDR1 SEHNR and CDR2 FQNEAQ (reference sequence). The CDR3 extends over 16 amino acids. The full variable domain, with the rest looked up from reference TRBV7-9 and TRBJ1-1, is DTGVSQNPRHKITKRGQNVTFRCDPISEHNRLYWYRQTLGQGPEFLTYFQNEAQLEKSRLLSDRFSAERPKGSFSTLEIQRTEQGDSAMYLCASSYRDRGQETEAFFGQGTRLTVV.

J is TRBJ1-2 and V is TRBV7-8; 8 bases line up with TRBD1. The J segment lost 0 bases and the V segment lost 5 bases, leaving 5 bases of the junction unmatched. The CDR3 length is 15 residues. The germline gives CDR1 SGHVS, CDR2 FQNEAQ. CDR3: CASSLRGLPNYGYTF. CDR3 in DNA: TGTGCCAGCAGCCTCAGGGGGCTACCTAACTATGGCTACACCTTC.

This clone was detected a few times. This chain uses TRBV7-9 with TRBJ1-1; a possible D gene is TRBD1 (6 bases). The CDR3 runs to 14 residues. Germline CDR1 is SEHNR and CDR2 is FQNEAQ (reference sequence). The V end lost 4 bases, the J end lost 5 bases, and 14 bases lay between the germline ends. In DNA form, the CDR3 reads TGTGCCAGCAGCTCAAGCACGGGACAAACTGAAGCTTTCTTT. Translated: CASSSSTGQTEAFF. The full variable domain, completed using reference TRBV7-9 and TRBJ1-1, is DTGVSQNPRHKITKRGQNVTFRCDPISEHNRLYWYRQTLGQGPEFLTYFQNEAQLEKSRLLSDRFSAERPKGSFSTLEIQRTEQGDSAMYLCASSSSTGQTEAFFGQGTRLTVV.

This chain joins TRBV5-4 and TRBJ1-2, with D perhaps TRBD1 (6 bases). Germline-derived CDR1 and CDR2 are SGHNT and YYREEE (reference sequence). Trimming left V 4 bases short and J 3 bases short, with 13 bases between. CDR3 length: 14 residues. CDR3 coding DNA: TGTGCCAGCAGCCTACTGGACAGTGACTATGGCTACACCTTC. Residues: CASSLLDSDYGYTF.

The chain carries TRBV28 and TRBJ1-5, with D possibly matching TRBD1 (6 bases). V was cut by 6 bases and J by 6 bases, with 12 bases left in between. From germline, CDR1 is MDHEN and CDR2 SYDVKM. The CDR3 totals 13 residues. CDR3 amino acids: CASRPKGVQPQHF. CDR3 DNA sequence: TGTGCCAGCAGGCCAAAGGGGGTTCAGCCCCAGCATTTT.

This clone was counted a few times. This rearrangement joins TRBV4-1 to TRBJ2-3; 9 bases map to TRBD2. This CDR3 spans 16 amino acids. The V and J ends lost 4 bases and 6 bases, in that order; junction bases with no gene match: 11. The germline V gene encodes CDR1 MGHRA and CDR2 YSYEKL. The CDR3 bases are TGCGCCAGCAGCCCTAGACTAGCGGTGGGGGGGGATACGCAGTATTTT. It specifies CASSPRLAVGGDTQYF.

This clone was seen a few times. The chain's CDR3 is CASSETPGQGMSSGANVLTF. CDR3 nucleotides: TGTGCCAGCAGTGAGACCCCGGGACAGGGGATGAGCTCTGGGGCCAACGTCCTGACTTTC. The chain couples TRBV2 to TRBJ2-6; 10 bases fit TRBD1. V was pared by 3 bases and J by 0 bases, with 11 bases of the junction left unmatched. CDR1 is SNHLY, CDR2 FYNNEI, per germline. This CDR3 region has 20 residues.

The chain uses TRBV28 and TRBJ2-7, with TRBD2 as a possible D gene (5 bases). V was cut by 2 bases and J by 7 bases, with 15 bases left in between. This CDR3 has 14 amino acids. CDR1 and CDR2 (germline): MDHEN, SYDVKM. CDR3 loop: CASSLQDSRREQYF. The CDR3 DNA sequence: TGTGCCAGCAGTTTACAGGACTCTCGGAGGGAGCAGTACTTC.

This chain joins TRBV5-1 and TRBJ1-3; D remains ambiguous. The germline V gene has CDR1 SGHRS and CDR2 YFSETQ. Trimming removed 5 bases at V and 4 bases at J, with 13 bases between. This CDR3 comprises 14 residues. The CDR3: CASSPDWSGNTIYF. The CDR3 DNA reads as TGCGCCAGCAGTCCCGACTGGAGCGGAAACACCATATATTTT.

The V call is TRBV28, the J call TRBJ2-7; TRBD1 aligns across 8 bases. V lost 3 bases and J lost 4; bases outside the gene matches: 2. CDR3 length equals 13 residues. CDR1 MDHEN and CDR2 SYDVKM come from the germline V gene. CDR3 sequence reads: CASSFQGAYEQYF. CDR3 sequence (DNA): TGTGCCAGCAGTTTCCAGGGGGCTTACGAGCAGTACTTC.

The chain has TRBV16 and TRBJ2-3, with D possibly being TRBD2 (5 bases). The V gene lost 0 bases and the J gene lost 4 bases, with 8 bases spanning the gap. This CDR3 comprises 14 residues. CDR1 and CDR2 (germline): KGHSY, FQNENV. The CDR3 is CASSQSRGADTQYF. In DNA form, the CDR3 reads TGTGCCAGCAGCCAATCTCGGGGTGCAGATACGCAGTATTTT.

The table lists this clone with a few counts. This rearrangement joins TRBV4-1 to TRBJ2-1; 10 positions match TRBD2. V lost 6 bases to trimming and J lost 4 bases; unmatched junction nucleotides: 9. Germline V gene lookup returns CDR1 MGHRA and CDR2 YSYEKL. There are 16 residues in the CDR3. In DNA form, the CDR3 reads TGCGCCAGCAGACTAACCGGGACTAGCGCTTACAATGAGCAGTTCTTC. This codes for CASRLTGTSAYNEQFF.

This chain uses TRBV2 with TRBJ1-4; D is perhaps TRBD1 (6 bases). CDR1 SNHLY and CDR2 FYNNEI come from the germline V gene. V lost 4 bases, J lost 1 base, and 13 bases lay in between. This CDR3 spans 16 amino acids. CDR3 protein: CASSARTAVTNEKLFF. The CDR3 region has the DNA TGTGCCAGCAGTGCCCGGACAGCTGTAACTAATGAAAAACTGTTTTTT.

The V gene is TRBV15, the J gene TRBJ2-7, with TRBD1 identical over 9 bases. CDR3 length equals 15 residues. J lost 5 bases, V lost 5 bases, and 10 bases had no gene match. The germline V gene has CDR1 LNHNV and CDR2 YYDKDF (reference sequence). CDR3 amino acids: CATSSPGTGTHEQYF. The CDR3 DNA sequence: TGTGCCACCAGCTCTCCCGGGACAGGGACCCACGAGCAGTACTTC.

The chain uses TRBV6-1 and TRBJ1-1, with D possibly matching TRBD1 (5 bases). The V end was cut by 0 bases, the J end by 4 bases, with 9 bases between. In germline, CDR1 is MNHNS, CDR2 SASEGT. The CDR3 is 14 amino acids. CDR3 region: CASSEAPGATEAFF. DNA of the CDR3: TGTGCCAGCAGTGAAGCGCCTGGGGCCACTGAAGCTTTCTTT.

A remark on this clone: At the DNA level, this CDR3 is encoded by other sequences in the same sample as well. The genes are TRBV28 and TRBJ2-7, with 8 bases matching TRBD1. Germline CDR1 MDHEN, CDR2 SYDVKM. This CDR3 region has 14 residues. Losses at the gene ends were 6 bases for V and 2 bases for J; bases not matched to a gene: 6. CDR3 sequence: CASRAGTGAYEQYF. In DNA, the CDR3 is TGTGCCAGCAGAGCCGGGACAGGTGCCTACGAGCAGTACTTC. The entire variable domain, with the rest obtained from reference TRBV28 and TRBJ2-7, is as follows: DVKVTQSSRYLVKRTGEKVFLECVQDMDHENMFWYRQDPGLGLRLIYFSYDVKMKEKGDIPEGYSVSREKKERFSLILESASTNQTSMYLCASRAGTGAYEQYFGPGTRLTVT.

CDR3 amino acids: CAWAGVNQPQHF. The DNA for the CDR3 is TGTGCCTGGGCGGGAGTAAATCAGCCCCAGCATTTT. V gene TRBV30 combines with J gene TRBJ1-5, with unresolved D. The CDR3 is 12 amino acids. Germline V CDR1 and CDR2: GTSNPN, SVGIG (reference sequence). V shed 5 bases and J shed 4 bases, with 9 bases lying between them.

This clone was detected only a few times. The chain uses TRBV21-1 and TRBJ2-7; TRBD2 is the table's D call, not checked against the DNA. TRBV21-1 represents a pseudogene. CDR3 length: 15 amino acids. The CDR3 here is CASRELAGDTYEQYF. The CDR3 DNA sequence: TGTGCCAGCAGAGAACTAGCGGGAGATACTTACGAGCAGTACTTC.

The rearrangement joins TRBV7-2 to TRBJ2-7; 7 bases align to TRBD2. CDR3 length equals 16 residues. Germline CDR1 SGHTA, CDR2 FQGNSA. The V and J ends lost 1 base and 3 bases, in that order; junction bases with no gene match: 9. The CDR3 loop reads CASSLGSSGSYYEQYF. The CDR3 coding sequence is TGTGCCAGCAGCTTAGGGAGTAGCGGGTCCTACTACGAGCAGTACTTC.